Shown below are 18 T cell receptor beta chains from a single sample sequenced in a study of T cells after yellow fever vaccination. TCRdb reprocessed the 5' RACE reads with MiXCR, giving one entry per CDR3 protein. The sample holds some 15,000 distinct CDR3 sequences, about 7.3% seen once. Here the sequenced sample was PBMCs, either bulk or a sorted T-cell subset (CD4+, CD8+, memory, or dextramer-sorted; not recorded which), taken on the day of the yellow fever booster vaccination. The receptors come from a young man who received the YFV17D yellow fever vaccine.

There are many counts of this clonotype. The V gene is TRBV7-2, the J gene TRBJ2-7; D assignment may be TRBD1 or TRBD2 (5 bases each). CDR1 is SGHTA and CDR2 is FQGNSA in the germline V gene. The CDR3 is 14 residues long. V lost 4 bases, J lost 6 bases, and 16 bases lay in between. CDR3: CASSSHPIGGEQYF. CDR3 coding DNA: TGTGCCAGCAGCTCGCACCCTATTGGGGGCGAGCAGTACTTC.

This clonotype was counted at least ten times. The chain combines TRBV2 with TRBJ2-7, with D hard to call. V lost 3 bases, J lost 6 bases, and 12 bases lay in between. The CDR3 is 13 amino acids. Germline V gene sequence: CDR1 SNHLY, CDR2 FYNNEI. The CDR3: CASSDVGALEQYV. The CDR3 bases are TGTGCCAGCAGTGACGTCGGAGCTCTCGAGCAGTACGTC.

Ten or more counts support this clonotype. The rearrangement joins TRBV5-4 to TRBJ2-5; 12 nucleotides match TRBD1. Germline loops: CDR1 SGHNT, CDR2 YYREEE (reference sequence). This CDR3 is built from 16 residues. V shed 4 bases and J 5 bases; nucleotides not matched to a gene: 9. The CDR3 reads CASSAPGTGGRETQYF. CDR3 nucleotide sequence: TGTGCCAGCAGCGCACCCGGGACAGGGGGCCGTGAGACCCAGTACTTC.

This clonotype was recorded at least ten times. The rearrangement links TRBV5-5 to TRBJ1-2, with a tentative D call TRBD1 (6 bases). V dropped 4 bases and J dropped 2 bases, with 18 bases sitting between them. This CDR3 is built from 16 residues. CDR1 and CDR2 (germline): SGHKS, YYEKEE (reference sequence). The CDR3 sequence is CASSLPGAGGNYGYTF. For the CDR3, the DNA is TGTGCCAGCAGCCTCCCGGGGGCAGGAGGGAACTATGGCTACACCTTC. Complete variable domain (other parts from reference TRBV5-5 and TRBJ1-2): DAGVTQSPTHLIKTRGQQVTLRCSPISGHKSVSWYQQVLGQGPQFIFQYYEKEERGRGNFPDRFSARQFPNYSSELNVNALLLGDSALYLCASSLPGAGGNYGYTFGSGTRLTVV.

This clonotype qualifies as medium-sized (0.01 to 0.1%). V is TRBV29-1 and J is TRBJ2-2; D not certain. With 1 base removed from V and 4 bases from J, the gap between germline ends came to 4 bases. CDR3 size: 12 residues. Germline assignment: CDR1 SQVTM and CDR2 ANQGSEA. CDR3 sequence reads: CSVEGGTGELFF. The CDR3 coding sequence is TGCAGCGTTGAAGGGGGCACCGGGGAGCTGTTTTTT.

This clonotype is judged medium-sized (0.01 to 0.1%). The chain uses TRBV12-5 and TRBJ2-5; 10 bases map to TRBD2. Germline CDR1 LGHNT, CDR2 FRNRAP. CDR3 length equals 17 residues. Trimming cost V 4 bases and J 0 bases; bases outside gene matches: 8. The CDR3 nucleotides are TGTGCTAGTGGTTGGGCCCCTAGCGGGGGCCACCAAGAGACCCAGTACTTC. The encoded protein is CASGWAPSGGHQETQYF.

This clonotype was found many times. The gene calls are TRBV18 and TRBJ2-5, with 8 bases fitting TRBD2. The length of the CDR3 is 15 residues. Germline V CDR1 and CDR2: KGHSH, LQKENI. V was clipped by 6 bases and J by 3 bases; unmatched bases: 9. The CDR3 loop reads CASSPRRGAEETQYF. In DNA form, the CDR3 reads TGTGCCAGCTCCCCGAGGCGGGGGGCCGAAGAGACCCAGTACTTC.

This clonotype was detected ten times or more. This chain uses TRBV10-3 with TRBJ2-1; TRBD2 matches at 9 bases. Germline CDR1 ENHRY, CDR2 SYGVKD. The CDR3 totals 13 residues. V lost 9 bases and J lost 4; bases outside the gene matches: 4. The CDR3 bases are TGTGCCATGTCTAGCGGGATTTACAATGAGCAGTTCTTC. Translating gives CAMSSGIYNEQFF.

Many counts were recorded for this clonotype. The J gene is TRBJ1-2, the V gene TRBV7-9; D call uncertain. Trimming removed 5 bases from V and 8 bases from J, with 15 bases in between. This CDR3 is built from 13 residues. Germline V gene data show CDR1 as SEHNR and CDR2 as FQNEAQ (reference sequence). CDR3 DNA: TGTGCCAGCAGCCTGGAGGAGGGCAGGGGCTACACCTTC. Its protein is CASSLEEGRGYTF.

This clonotype was detected ten times or more. This chain uses TRBV7-6 with TRBJ2-3; 8 bases are a match to TRBD2. This CDR3 has 15 amino acids. Per the germline V gene, CDR1 is SGHVS and CDR2 is FNYEAQ. The ends lost 6 bases at V and 5 bases at J; junction bases unmatched: 10. CDR3 in amino acids: CASSSRGGHGDTQYF. CDR3 nucleotide sequence: TGTGCCAGCAGTTCCCGGGGGGGGCACGGAGATACGCAGTATTTT.

This clonotype was seen ten or more times. The chain employs TRBV3-1 and TRBJ1-2; D might be TRBD1 (6 bases). Germline CDR1 LGHDT, CDR2 YNNKEL (reference sequence). Trimming left V 4 bases short and J 3 bases short, with 12 bases between. This CDR3 spans 14 amino acids. DNA of the CDR3: TGTGCCAGCAGCCCGAGAGGGGGGGACTATGGCTACACCTTC. Its protein product is CASSPRGGDYGYTF.

This clonotype showed up just once. The chain carries TRBV10-3 and TRBJ2-5; tentatively, D is TRBD1 or TRBD2 (6 bases each). The CDR3 totals 12 residues. Germline CDR1 ENHRY, CDR2 SYGVKD. The germline V and J ends were trimmed by 6 bases and 13 bases, with 18 bases remaining between them. CDR3 DNA: TGTGCCATCAGGGACAGTCGGGAGACGCTGTACTTC. This sequence encodes CAIRDSRETLYF.

This clonotype is medium-sized (0.01 to 0.1%) by share. The V and J genes are TRBV20-1 and TRBJ2-5, with no clear D. This CDR3 is built from 12 residues. Looked up from germline, CDR1 is DFQATT and CDR2 is SNEGSKA (reference sequence). V was trimmed by 2 bases and J by 5 bases, leaving 9 bases between them. As DNA, the CDR3 is TGCAGTGCTAGAACGTTCGGCGAGACCCAGTACTTC. This sequence encodes CSARTFGETQYF.

This clonotype was picked up many times. The chain employs TRBV6-2 or TRBV6-3 and TRBJ2-3, with 8 bases matching TRBD2. This CDR3 comprises 15 residues. CDR1 is MNHEY, CDR2 SVGEGT, per germline. V lost 4 bases and J lost 1; bases outside the gene matches: 4. CDR3 in amino acids: CASSSWTSRTDTQYF. As DNA, the CDR3 is TGTGCCAGCAGTTCCTGGACTAGCCGCACAGATACGCAGTATTTT.

Many counts were recorded for this clonotype. The CDR3 is CASSRPSETKNIQYF. The CDR3 nucleotides read TGTGCCAGCAGCCGACCTTCGGAGACCAAAAACATTCAGTACTTC. The rearrangement uses TRBV28 and TRBJ2-4; D not resolved. Germline CDR1 and CDR2: MDHEN and SYDVKM. V lost 6 bases and J 2 bases, leaving 14 bases between the germline ends. This CDR3 region has 15 residues.

The V and J genes are TRBV5-4 and TRBJ1-2; 10 bases are a match to TRBD1. This CDR3 region has 16 residues. After removal of 2 bases from V and 2 bases from J, the junction contained 6 bases not matched to a gene. In germline, CDR1 is SGHNT, CDR2 YYREEE (reference sequence). The CDR3 bases are TGTGCCAGCAGCTTATTCGGGACAGGGGTGAACTATGGCTACACCTTC. It encodes CASSLFGTGVNYGYTF.

This clonotype was counted many times. This sequence joins TRBV5-1 and TRBJ2-7; the match to TRBD1 covers 8 bases. CDR1 and CDR2 from the germline V gene are SGHRS and YFSETQ. Germline trimming cut 7 bases from V and 12 bases from J; bases unmatched to any gene: 24. CDR3 size: 16 residues. The CDR3 bases are TGCGCCAGCCGGACAGGGAGAACTAGGTGGCAGGAGGCGCTGTACTTC. Its translation is CASRTGRTRWQEALYF.

By sample fraction, this clonotype is medium-sized. The chain carries TRBV6-2 or TRBV6-3 and TRBJ1-4, with D possibly being TRBD1 (6 bases). The germline V gene has CDR1 MNHEY and CDR2 SVGEGT. V lost 8 bases to trimming and J lost 8 bases, with 12 bases between them. The CDR3 extends over 12 amino acids. CDR3 region: CASGGGDEKLFF. CDR3 coding DNA: TGTGCCAGCGGCGGGGGCGACGAAAAACTGTTTTTT.